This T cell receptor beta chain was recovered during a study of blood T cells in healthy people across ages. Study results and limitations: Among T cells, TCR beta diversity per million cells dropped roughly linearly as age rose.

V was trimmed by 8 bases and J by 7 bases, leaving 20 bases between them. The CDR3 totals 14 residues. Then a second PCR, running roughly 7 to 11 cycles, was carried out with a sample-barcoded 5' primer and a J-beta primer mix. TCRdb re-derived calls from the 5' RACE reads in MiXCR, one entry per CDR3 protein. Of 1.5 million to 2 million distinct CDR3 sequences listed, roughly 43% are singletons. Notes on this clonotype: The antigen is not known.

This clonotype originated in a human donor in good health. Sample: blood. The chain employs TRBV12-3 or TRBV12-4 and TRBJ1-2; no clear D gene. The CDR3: CASLRGGARGGYTF. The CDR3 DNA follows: TGTGCCAGCCTAAGAGGCGGCGCTCGGGGTGGCTACACCTTC.